These 29 T cell receptor beta chains were sequenced from one sample in a study of CD8 T cells in Susac syndrome. Random-hexamer reverse transcription was applied to about 0.45 to 1 ug RNA. Each CDR3 protein gets one entry after TCRdb re-called the immunoSEQ multiplex PCR reads with MiXCR. The sample carries about 210,000 distinct CDR3 sequences, around 95% recorded once. The specimen was CD4+ T cells from PBMCs. The source of these receptors is a human donor with multiple sclerosis.

The table lists this clonotype with a count of one. This chain links TRBV29-1 with TRBJ1-2, with a possible D match to TRBD1 (5 bases). CDR1 SQVTM and CDR2 ANQGSEA come from the germline V gene. This CDR3 is built from 13 residues. The germline V and J ends were trimmed by 1 base and 4 bases, with 10 bases remaining between them. The CDR3 bases are TGCAGCGTTGAAGGCCAGGGCACCTATGGCTACACCTTC. It encodes CSVEGQGTYGYTF.

The chain recombines TRBV2 with TRBJ1-1; no definite D call. Per germline, CDR1 SNHLY and CDR2 FYNNEI. CDR3 length: 12 residues. Trimming took off 7 bases at V and 4 bases at J, with 10 bases between the two ends. Here the CDR3 reads CASKGGSTEAFF. CDR3 nucleotides: TGTGCCAGCAAAGGTGGGAGCACTGAAGCTTTCTTT.

The chain combines TRBV29-1 with TRBJ2-4; 7 bases map to TRBD1. The CDR3 consists of 18 residues. Germline CDR1 reads SQVTM; CDR2 reads ANQGSEA. J lost 0 bases, V lost 7 bases, and 18 bases had no gene match. In DNA, the CDR3 is TGCAGCGCCAAGGGAAGGGGGCCACCCCCGGAAGCCAAAAACATTCAGTACTTC. Translated, it gives CSAKGRGPPPEAKNIQYF.

The chain links TRBV20-1 to TRBJ2-5, with D perhaps matching TRBD1 (6 bases). V lost 6 bases and J 5 bases, leaving 16 bases between the germline ends. This CDR3 has 13 amino acids. Germline CDR1 and CDR2: DFQATT and SNEGSKA (reference sequence). The CDR3 spells CSARGGARETQYF. CDR3 DNA sequence: TGCAGTGCCAGGGGTGGGGCCCGGGAGACCCAGTACTTC.

CDR3 nucleotide sequence: TGTGCCAGCAGTATGGCAGGGGTGTACGAGCAGTACTTC. It specifies CASSMAGVYEQYF. The chain recombines TRBV28 with TRBJ2-7; possibly TRBD1 for D (6 bases). The CDR3 length is 13 residues. Germline lookup yields CDR1 MDHEN and CDR2 SYDVKM. V was cut by 5 bases and J by 4 bases, with 12 bases left in between.

The rearrangement uses TRBV4-1 and TRBJ2-4; a possible D gene is TRBD2 (5 bases). This CDR3 comprises 14 residues. Trimming took off 3 bases at V and 3 bases at J, with 9 bases between the two ends. The germline gives CDR1 MGHRA, CDR2 YSYEKL. CDR3 region: CASSQGEGKNIQYF. As DNA, the CDR3 is TGCGCCAGCAGCCAGGGTGAGGGCAAAAACATTCAGTACTTC.

CDR3 nucleotides: TGTGCCAGCAGCCCAGGGTTTAGGGGCAATCAGCCCCAGCATTTT. Amino acids: CASSPGFRGNQPQHF. The chain uses TRBV12-3 or TRBV12-4 and TRBJ1-5; D might be TRBD1 (5 bases). The length of the CDR3 is 15 residues. With 6 bases removed from V and 2 bases from J, the gap between germline ends came to 14 bases.

The chain recombines TRBV24-1 with TRBJ2-3; D unresolved. Germline CDR1 and CDR2: KGHDR and SFDVKD. V lost 5 bases and J 4 bases, leaving 9 bases between the germline ends. The CDR3 sequence is 13 residues long. The CDR3 loop reads CATSARPADTQYF. The DNA for the CDR3 is TGTGCCACCAGTGCCAGACCGGCAGATACGCAGTATTTT.

The chain has TRBV6-5 and TRBJ2-1, with 8 bases fitting TRBD1. V shed 0 bases and J 3 bases; nucleotides not matched to a gene: 13. This CDR3 region has 19 residues. CDR1 and CDR2 from the germline V gene are MNHEY and SVGAGI. In DNA form, the CDR3 reads TGTGCCAGCAGTTACTCGGTGGACAGGGAAGGAACGTACTACAATGAGCAGTTCTTC. Protein: CASSYSVDREGTYYNEQFF.

The chain is built from TRBV5-6 and TRBJ1-2; 8 nucleotides line up with TRBD1. The CDR3 is 14 residues long. Trimming at V came to 0 bases and at J to 7 bases, leaving 5 bases not matched to a gene. Per the germline V gene, CDR1 is SGHDT and CDR2 is YYEEEE. For the CDR3, the DNA is TGTGCCAGCAGCTTGGACCAGGGGGCGCGTGGCTACACCTTC. This encodes CASSLDQGARGYTF.

The table lists this clonotype with a count of one. This chain joins TRBV5-6 and TRBJ2-5; D possibly uses TRBD1 or TRBD2 (6 bases each). V shed 0 bases and J shed 5 bases, with 20 bases lying between them. The CDR3 length is 17 residues. CDR1 SGHDT and CDR2 YYEEEE come from the germline V gene. The CDR3 region is CASSLVVWDTRGETQYF. CDR3 nucleotide sequence: TGTGCCAGCAGCTTGGTCGTCTGGGACACCCGGGGGGAGACCCAGTACTTC.

This clonotype occurred once. This chain joins TRBV25-1 and TRBJ2-1; a weak D match, TRBD1 (6 bases). Germline CDR1 reads MGHDK; CDR2 reads SYGVNS. There are 13 residues in the CDR3. Trimming pared 7 bases from V and 9 bases from J, leaving 16 bases between. The chain's CDR3 is CASTSTGLGEQFF. The CDR3 coding sequence is TGTGCCAGCACCTCTACAGGGTTGGGTGAGCAGTTCTTC.

The chain uses TRBV7-9 and TRBJ2-3; D is undetermined. The germline gives CDR1 SEHNR, CDR2 FQNEAQ (reference sequence). Trimming cost V 3 bases and J 1 base, with 11 bases left between them. The CDR3 runs to 15 residues. The CDR3: CASSLDGVRTDTQYF. The CDR3 region has the DNA TGTGCCAGCAGCTTGGATGGGGTACGCACAGATACGCAGTATTTT. Full variable domain (missing parts from reference TRBV7-9 and TRBJ2-3): DTGVSQNPRHKITKRGQNVTFRCDPISEHNRLYWYRQTLGQGPEFLTYFQNEAQLEKSRLLSDRFSAERPKGSFSTLEIQRTEQGDSAMYLCASSLDGVRTDTQYFGPGTRLTVL.

The V call is TRBV10-3, the J call TRBJ2-7; 8 bases fit TRBD2. V dropped 5 bases and J dropped 1; count of bases not matched to a gene: 4. Germline loops: CDR1 ENHRY, CDR2 SYGVKD. The CDR3 has 14 amino acids. CDR3 residues: CAISSGGPSYEQYF. In nucleotides, the CDR3 is TGTGCCATCAGTAGCGGGGGTCCGTCCTACGAGCAGTACTTC.

The V gene is TRBV5-4, the J gene TRBJ2-1; 9 positions match TRBD2. Trimming took 2 bases from V and 8 from J; bases not matched to a gene: 14. CDR1 and CDR2 from the germline V gene are SGHNT and YYREEE (reference sequence). This CDR3 spans 17 amino acids. CDR3 sequence (DNA): TGTGCCAGCAGCTTCCCTTTGTTGGCGGGAGGGCCCTATGAGCAGTTCTTC. Translation gives CASSFPLLAGGPYEQFF.

The chain links TRBV29-1 to TRBJ2-5; 7 bases are shared with TRBD2. CDR1 and CDR2 from the germline V gene are SQVTM and ANQGSEA. Trimming took 3 bases from V and 2 from J; bases not matched to a gene: 9. The CDR3 contains 15 residues. The CDR3 sequence is CSVDRFGDYQETQYF. The CDR3 DNA sequence: TGCAGCGTTGATCGTTTCGGGGACTATCAAGAGACCCAGTACTTC.

The chain recombines TRBV5-1 with TRBJ2-4; no reliable D call. The V gene's germline CDR1 is SGHRS and CDR2 YFSETQ. Trimming removed 0 bases from V and 7 bases from J, with 8 bases in between. This CDR3 has 13 residues. CDR3 residues: CASSLDLKNIQYF. CDR3 DNA: TGCGCCAGCAGCTTGGATCTGAAGAACATTCAGTACTTC. Looking up the rest from reference TRBV5-1 and TRBJ2-4 gives the full variable domain: KAGVTQTPRYLIKTRGQQVTLSCSPISGHRSVSWYQQTPGQGLQFLFEYFSETQRNKGNFPGRFSGRQFSNSRSEMNVSTLELGDSALYLCASSLDLKNIQYFGAGTRLSVL.

The chain couples TRBV27 to TRBJ2-1; 9 positions agree with TRBD2. Looked up from germline, CDR1 is MNHEY and CDR2 is SMNVEV (reference sequence). V dropped 5 bases and J dropped 13; count of bases not matched to a gene: 6. There are 12 residues in the CDR3. The DNA for the CDR3 is TGTGCCAGCAGTCTGACTAGCGGCCGACAGTTCTTC. Amino acid sequence: CASSLTSGRQFF.

The genes are TRBV29-1 and TRBJ1-4; 8 bases line up with TRBD1. The CDR3 runs to 13 residues. The V gene's germline CDR1 is SQVTM and CDR2 ANQGSEA. Losses at the gene ends were 0 bases for V and 8 bases for J; bases not matched to a gene: 2. The CDR3 region is CSVEDQGAEKLFF. The CDR3 coding sequence is TGCAGCGTTGAAGATCAGGGGGCGGAAAAACTGTTTTTT.

The CDR3 bases are TGTGCCAGCAGTTCCGGAGCAGATACGCAGTATTTT. Translation: CASSSGADTQYF. The V call is TRBV12-3 or TRBV12-4, the J call TRBJ2-3; D remains ambiguous. The CDR3 contains 12 residues. Trimming shortened V by 4 bases and J by 4 bases, and 6 bases separated the two germline ends.

The chain combines TRBV5-6 with TRBJ2-1; TRBD1 is a possible D gene (6 bases). This CDR3 spans 16 amino acids. Germline values: CDR1 SGHDT, CDR2 YYEEEE. Trimming shortened V by 2 bases and J by 2 bases, and 14 bases separated the two germline ends. The CDR3 DNA is TGTGCCAGCAGCTTCCGATCCGGGACACCCTACAATGAGCAGTTCTTC. Amino acids: CASSFRSGTPYNEQFF. Using reference TRBV5-6 and TRBJ2-1 for the parts outside the CDR3, the full variable domain is DAGVTQSPTHLIKTRGQQVTLRCSPKSGHDTVSWYQQALGQGPQFIFQYYEEEERQRGNFPDRFSGHQFPNYSSELNVNALLLGDSALYLCASSFRSGTPYNEQFFGPGTRLTVL.

V gene TRBV15 combines with J gene TRBJ2-4, with TRBD2 matching 10 bases. The ends lost 11 bases at V and 5 bases at J; junction bases unmatched: 9. Germline V gene data show CDR1 as LNHNV and CDR2 as YYDKDF (reference sequence). There are 14 residues in the CDR3. For the CDR3, the DNA is TGTGCCGTTACAGCGGGAGGGGAACAAAACATTCAGTACTTC. It codes for CAVTAGGEQNIQYF. Supplemented by reference TRBV15 and TRBJ2-4, the full variable domain reads DAMVIQNPRYQVTQFGKPVTLSCSQTLNHNVMYWYQQKSSQAPKLLFHYYDKDFNNEADTPDNFQSRRPNTSFCFLDIRSPGLGDTAMYLCAVTAGGEQNIQYFGAGTRLSVL.

The count of this clonotype is one. This chain connects TRBV20-1 to TRBJ2-3; no reliable D call. Germline CDR1 is DFQATT and CDR2 is SNEGSKA (reference sequence). This CDR3 region has 16 residues. V was trimmed by 2 bases and J by 4 bases, leaving 19 bases between them. The CDR3 nucleotides are TGCAGTGCTAGAACGAAGGAAGTCCTAGGGCCAGATACGCAGTATTTT. This sequence encodes CSARTKEVLGPDTQYF.

This sequence joins TRBV9 and TRBJ2-3; 10 bases match TRBD2. The germline CDR1 and CDR2 sequences are SGDLS and YYNGEE. V was clipped by 3 bases and J by 8 bases; unmatched bases: 9. CDR3 length: 15 amino acids. The CDR3 reads CASSAPLAGVSTQYF. The CDR3 DNA reads as TGTGCCAGCAGCGCCCCGCTAGCGGGAGTATCTACGCAGTATTTT.

This chain links TRBV12-3 or TRBV12-4 with TRBJ2-7; 8 bases are a match to TRBD2. The CDR3 runs 16 residues. V lost 6 bases to trimming and J lost 6 bases; unmatched junction nucleotides: 16. CDR3 amino acids: CASSPISGLAGGEQYF. Here the CDR3 DNA reads TGTGCCAGCAGCCCCATCTCGGGGCTAGCGGGTGGCGAGCAGTACTTC.

V usage is TRBV5-1 and J usage is TRBJ2-5, with 10 positions matching TRBD2. Germline V gene sequence: CDR1 SGHRS, CDR2 YFSETQ. V shed 1 base, J shed 5 bases, and the junction held 5 bases outside the gene matches. The CDR3 contains 15 residues. CDR3 sequence: CASSLFTSGVETQYF. CDR3 nucleotide sequence: TGCGCCAGCAGCTTGTTTACTAGCGGGGTGGAGACCCAGTACTTC.

V is TRBV20-1 and J is TRBJ1-5, with D possibly matching TRBD1 (6 bases). This CDR3 is built from 14 residues. Germline lookup yields CDR1 DFQATT and CDR2 SNEGSKA (reference sequence). Trimming cost V 0 bases and J 7 bases, with 13 bases left between them. In DNA form, the CDR3 reads TGCAGTGCTAGAGATAGGGGGGCAGAGCAGCCCCAGCATTTT. As protein: CSARDRGAEQPQHF.

This rearrangement joins TRBV23-1 to TRBJ1-2; a possible D gene is TRBD1 (5 bases). TRBV23-1 carries the ORF label, with uncertain function. The CDR3 sequence is 18 residues long. The V end lost 3 bases, the J end lost 2 bases, and 22 bases lay between the germline ends. In DNA, the CDR3 is TGCGCCAGCAGTCACCACAGGACCCAGGGCCCCCCCAACTATGGCTACACCTTC. Translation: CASSHHRTQGPPNYGYTF.

V is TRBV27 and J is TRBJ2-3; D perhaps matches TRBD1 (6 bases). The germline V gene has CDR1 MNHEY and CDR2 SMNVEV (reference sequence). Trimming removed 4 bases at V and 6 bases at J, with 20 bases between. The CDR3 length is 16 residues. CDR3 sequence reads: CASSSADAGVRDTQYF. The CDR3 DNA is TGTGCCAGCAGTTCGGCCGATGCAGGGGTCCGGGATACGCAGTATTTT.